The 24 T cell receptor beta chains reported below all come from one sample, sequenced in a study of monozygotic twins with inflammatory bowel disease. Following a re-call of the 5' RACE reads, TCRdb has one entry per CDR3 protein and lacks DNA. The sample's table shows approximately 160,000 distinct CDR3 sequences. Sequenced input: blood. The receptors derive from a human donor with ulcerative colitis or Crohn's disease, or a healthy co-twin of an affected twin (not recorded which).

The V gene is TRBV19, the J gene TRBJ1-1. Germline-derived CDR1 and CDR2 are LNHDA and SQIVND (reference sequence). The CDR3 spans 14 residues. The CDR3 protein is CASSIVGGNTEAFF.

This CDR3 is CAWSGLAGELFF. V is TRBV30 and J is TRBJ2-2. The germline V gene has CDR1 GTSNPN and CDR2 SVGIG (reference sequence). The CDR3 covers 12 residues.

The chain couples TRBV7-8 to TRBJ2-5; the D call from TCRdb, TRBD2, cannot be confirmed without DNA. The CDR3 covers 16 residues. Germline V CDR1 and CDR2: SGHVS, FQNEAQ. CDR3 amino acids: CASSSYGGSMGETQYF.

The gene calls are TRBV6-1 and TRBJ2-2; no DNA is available, so the TRBD2 call from TCRdb remains unchecked. This CDR3 region has 16 residues. Germline assignment: CDR1 MNHNS and CDR2 SASEGT. This chain's CDR3 is CASSTTSGGGTGELFF.

This chain links TRBV6-5 with TRBJ2-2; absent DNA, TCRdb's TRBD2 call cannot be checked. The germline gives CDR1 MNHEY, CDR2 SVGAGI. There are 14 residues in the CDR3. The CDR3 sequence is CASSYRGRAGELFF.

The chain links TRBV7-2 to TRBJ2-1. Germline V gene lookup returns CDR1 SGHTA and CDR2 FQGNSA. The CDR3 contains 13 residues. The CDR3 protein is CASSLALIHEQFF.

The chain recombines TRBV29-1 with TRBJ2-7; TCRdb lists TRBD1, though no DNA is available to test this call. CDR3 length: 12 amino acids. Germline lookup yields CDR1 SQVTM and CDR2 ANQGSEA. This CDR3 is CSVAEGTYEQYF.

The chain couples TRBV10-3 to TRBJ2-7. The CDR3 spans 12 residues. Looked up from germline, CDR1 is ENHRY and CDR2 is SYGVKD. The CDR3: CAISLRSYEQYF.

V gene TRBV5-1 combines with J gene TRBJ1-1; without DNA, the TCRdb call of TRBD1 cannot be checked. CDR1 is SGHRS and CDR2 is YFSETQ in the germline V gene. This CDR3 contains 17 residues. CDR3 sequence reads: CASNPTGTGILDTEAFF. Full variable domain (rest looked up from reference TRBV5-1 and TRBJ1-1): KAGVTQTPRYLIKTRGQQVTLSCSPISGHRSVSWYQQTPGQGLQFLFEYFSETQRNKGNFPGRFSGRQFSNSRSEMNVSTLELGDSALYLCASNPTGTGILDTEAFFGQGTRLTVV.

The CDR3 protein is CSANGDQETQYF. The chain recombines TRBV20-1 with TRBJ2-5. The CDR3 extends over 12 amino acids. Germline values: CDR1 DFQATT, CDR2 SNEGSKA (reference sequence).

This chain uses TRBV6-6 with TRBJ1-2. CDR3 length: 13 amino acids. Germline V gene sequence: CDR1 MNHNY, CDR2 SVGAGI (reference sequence). CDR3 in amino acids: CASRPDLTRGYTF.

The rearrangement uses TRBV19 and TRBJ1-5. This CDR3 is 13 amino acids long. Germline V gives CDR1 LNHDA, CDR2 SQIVND (reference sequence). The CDR3 sequence is CASSIRADQPQHF.

The chain carries TRBV5-1 and TRBJ2-7. This CDR3 has 13 residues. Germline values: CDR1 SGHRS, CDR2 YFSETQ. CDR3 loop: CASSPSVSYEQYF. The variable domain in full, with the rest retrieved from reference TRBV5-1 and TRBJ2-7, is KAGVTQTPRYLIKTRGQQVTLSCSPISGHRSVSWYQQTPGQGLQFLFEYFSETQRNKGNFPGRFSGRQFSNSRSEMNVSTLELGDSALYLCASSPSVSYEQYFGPGTRLTVT.

The chain combines TRBV7-2 with TRBJ2-7. Germline V gene sequence: CDR1 SGHTA, CDR2 FQGNSA. This CDR3 comprises 16 residues. The CDR3 protein is CASSLVWSMGSYEQYF.

The chain's CDR3 is CASSPRSGTSGRWGSYEQYF. The rearrangement uses TRBV18 and TRBJ2-7; the D gene TCRdb calls, TRBD2, cannot be checked with no DNA. Germline V gene sequence: CDR1 KGHSH, CDR2 LQKENI. The CDR3 is made up of 20 amino acids.

This chain connects TRBV30 to TRBJ1-6. Germline loops: CDR1 GTSNPN, CDR2 SVGIG (reference sequence). CDR3 size: 13 residues. CDR3: CAWREQENSPLHF.

The rearrangement uses TRBV11-2 and TRBJ2-3; TCRdb names TRBD2, which stays unverified in the absence of DNA. The CDR3 sequence is 19 residues long. Germline V gene data show CDR1 as SGHAT and CDR2 as FQNNGV. The CDR3 here is CASSPWGVAGVTLTDTQYF.

This sequence joins TRBV5-1 and TRBJ1-1; TCRdb lists TRBD1, though no DNA is available to test this call. CDR3 size: 14 residues. CDR1 and CDR2 (germline): SGHRS, YFSETQ. The CDR3 is CASSHRGRGTEAFF.

The V and J genes are TRBV27 and TRBJ2-1; the D call of TRBD2 rests on TCRdb alone, since no DNA is present to check it. Looked up from germline, CDR1 is MNHEY and CDR2 is SMNVEV (reference sequence). The CDR3 consists of 13 residues. The CDR3 loop reads CASSSLAPNEQFF.

V and J are TRBV3-1 and TRBJ1-1. CDR1 is LGHDT, CDR2 YNNKEL, per germline (reference sequence). This CDR3 has 13 amino acids. CDR3 amino acids: CASSQYMTTEAFF.

This rearrangement joins TRBV5-1 to TRBJ2-2; the TRBD2 assignment by TCRdb is unverifiable without DNA. Germline assignment: CDR1 SGHRS and CDR2 YFSETQ. CDR3 length: 16 amino acids. CDR3 residues: CASSFSEEGNTGELFF.

The genes are TRBV11-2 and TRBJ2-5; TCRdb reports TRBD2, a call that lacks DNA to check it against. Germline CDR1 SGHAT, CDR2 FQNNGV. CDR3 length: 16 residues. The CDR3 loop reads CASSPPRLAGVETQYF.

V usage is TRBV5-1 and J usage is TRBJ2-2. Germline CDR1 is SGHRS and CDR2 is YFSETQ. The CDR3 is made up of 14 amino acids. The CDR3: CASSLALTSGELFF. Full variable domain (remainder filled in from reference TRBV5-1 and TRBJ2-2): KAGVTQTPRYLIKTRGQQVTLSCSPISGHRSVSWYQQTPGQGLQFLFEYFSETQRNKGNFPGRFSGRQFSNSRSEMNVSTLELGDSALYLCASSLALTSGELFFGEGSRLTVL.

V and J are TRBV30 and TRBJ1-5. CDR1 GTSNPN and CDR2 SVGIG come from the germline V gene (reference sequence). The CDR3 length is 17 residues. The CDR3 sequence is CAWSAERRLYSNQPQHF.